This T cell receptor beta chain was captured by sequencing in a study of blood T cell repertoires in COVID-19. Study as a whole: Samples representing acute and convalescent COVID-19 were sourced from the United States, Italy and Spain. From T cells, B-cell-depleted T cells, or PBMCs came the material, which was cDNA or gDNA.

Under the authors' procedure: Estimation of nucleated cell counts was performed using reference gene primer amplification. Generated by immunoSEQ multiplex PCR, the TCRdb table keeps only in-frame clones and is missing some. That table supplies the V and J calls and clone size; D and trimming were determined from the DNA. Of a few hundred thousand clones listed, around 80% are singletons. CDR3 size: 13 residues. In germline, CDR1 is MNHEY, CDR2 SVGAGI. Trimming stripped 2 bases from V and 4 bases from J, with 8 bases between. The TCR sequence derives from a woman aged 55-75 years who had recovered from COVID-19. This chain joins TRBV6-5 and TRBJ1-1; D uncertain. Sequenced input: peripheral blood. Here the CDR3 reads CASSYRRGTEAFF. In nucleotides, the CDR3 is TGTGCCAGCAGTTACAGACGAGGCACTGAAGCTTTCTTT.